This T cell receptor (beta chain) was profiled in a study of tumor-infiltrating lymphocytes in primary liver carcinoma. General study results and limits: Significantly greater top-250-clone fractions characterized tumors relative to blood (p = 0.039).

The input was approximately 500 ng total RNA; TCR beta cDNA was made from it with a constant-region primer. ARM-PCR was slightly modified, and three nested multiplex PCR rounds with it gave rise to the TCR beta libraries. The study ran its first two PCR rounds for 9 to 10 cycles each, using TRBV1-TRBV30 forward primers and a C-beta reverse primer. Each CDR3 protein is one row after TCRdb ran MiXCR on the multiplex PCR reads. Among approximately 310,000 distinct CDR3 sequences listed, 65% were seen once. Germline V gene lookup returns CDR1 LGHNA and CDR2 YNFKEQ. The CDR3 runs to 12 residues. As to this clonotype: Its antigen is unknown. A read error may explain this, as a much larger clone is one base away.

Germline DNA was also extracted, and blood RNA was taken from unsorted whole blood. Approximately 4 milliliters of peripheral blood were gathered ahead of the operation. Sequenced input: peripheral blood. The V call is TRBV4-2, the J call TRBJ1-1; D is unclear. The TCR sequence derives from a middle-aged man with primary liver carcinoma and hepatitis B virus infection. The CDR3 protein is CASSQASSEALF. CDR3 nucleotide sequence: TGTGCCAGCAGCCAAGCCTCGTCTGAAGCTCTCTTT.